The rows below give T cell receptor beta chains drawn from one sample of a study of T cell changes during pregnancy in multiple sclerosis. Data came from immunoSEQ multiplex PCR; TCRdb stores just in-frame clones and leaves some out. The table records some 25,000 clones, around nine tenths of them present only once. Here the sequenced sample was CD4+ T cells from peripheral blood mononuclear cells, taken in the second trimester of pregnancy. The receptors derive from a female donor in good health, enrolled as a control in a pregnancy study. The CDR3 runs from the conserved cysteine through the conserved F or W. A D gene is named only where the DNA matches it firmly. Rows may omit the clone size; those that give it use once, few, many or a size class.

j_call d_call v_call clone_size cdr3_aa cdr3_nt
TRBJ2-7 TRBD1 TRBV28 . CASSLVGTGSYEQYF TGTGCCAGCAGTTTGGTTGGGACAGGGTCCTACGAGCAGTACTTC
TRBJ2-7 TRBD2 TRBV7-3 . CASSLTGTSPYEQYF TGTGCCAGCAGCTTAACCGGGACTAGCCCCTACGAGCAGTACTTC
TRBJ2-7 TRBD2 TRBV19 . CASSIAGTSGYEQYF TGTGCCAGTAGTATCGCGGGGACTAGCGGCTACGAGCAGTACTTC
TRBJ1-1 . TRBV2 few CASNLGHFMNTEAFF TGTGCCAGCAACCTGGGGCACTTTATGAACACTGAAGCTTTCTTT
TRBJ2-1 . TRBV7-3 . CASSPTLGSYNEQFF TGTGCCAGCAGCCCAACGTTGGGCAGCTACAATGAGCAGTTCTTC
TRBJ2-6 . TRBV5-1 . CASHPGVSGANVLTF TGCGCCAGCCACCCAGGGGTCTCTGGGGCCAACGTCCTGACTTTC
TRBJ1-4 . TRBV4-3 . CASSQNRGASAEKLFF TGCGCCAGCAGCCAAAACCGGGGGGCCTCGGCTGAAAAACTGTTTTTT
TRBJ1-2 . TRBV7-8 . CASSLIQGNQGYTF TGTGCCAGCAGCTTAATCCAGGGTAACCAAGGCTACACCTTC
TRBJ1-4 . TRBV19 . CASSMETLNEKLFF TGTGCCAGTAGTATGGAGACCCTTAATGAAAAACTGTTTTTT
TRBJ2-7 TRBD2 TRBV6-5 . CASSYSGLTPYEQYF TGTGCCAGCAGTTACTCGGGACTAACTCCTTACGAGCAGTACTTC
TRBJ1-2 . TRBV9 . CASSPHDSYYGYTF TGTGCCAGCAGCCCACACGACAGCTACTATGGCTACACCTTC
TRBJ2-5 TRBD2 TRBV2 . CASSLTSGGVETQYF TGTGCCAGCAGTCTGACTAGCGGGGGGGTGGAGACCCAGTACTTC
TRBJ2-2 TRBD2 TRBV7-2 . CASSLEGLAVGELFF TGTGCCAGCAGCTTAGAGGGACTAGCTGTCGGGGAGCTGTTTTTT
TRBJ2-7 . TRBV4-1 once CASSQDIDSYEQYF TGCGCCAGCAGCCAAGACATAGACTCCTACGAGCAGTACTTC
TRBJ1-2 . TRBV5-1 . CASSTTVLAGGYTF TGCGCCAGCAGCACCACAGTTTTGGCAGGGGGCTACACCTTC
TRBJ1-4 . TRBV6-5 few CASGGIDNEKLFF TGTGCCAGCGGCGGGATTGATAATGAAAAACTGTTTTTT
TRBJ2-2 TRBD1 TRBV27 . CASSPWDRGHTGELFF TGTGCCAGCAGTCCGTGGGACAGGGGGCACACCGGGGAGCTGTTTTTT
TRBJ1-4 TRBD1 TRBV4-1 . CASSRIRQGADNEKLFF TGCGCCAGCAGCCGAATTAGACAGGGGGCTGATAATGAAAAACTGTTTTTT
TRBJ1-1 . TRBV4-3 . CASSQAPENTEAFF TGCGCCAGCAGCCAAGCTCCAGAGAACACTGAAGCTTTCTTT
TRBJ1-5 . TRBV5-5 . CASRREPSNQPQHF TGTGCCAGCCGGCGGGAGCCTAGCAATCAGCCCCAGCATTTT
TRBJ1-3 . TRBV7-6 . CASSLNGAGTGNTIYF TGTGCCAGCAGCTTAAATGGCGCAGGGACTGGAAACACCATATATTTT
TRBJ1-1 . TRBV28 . CASTSVGTDSSLNTEAFF TGTGCCAGCACCTCGGTAGGGACGGACAGCTCCCTGAACACTGAAGCTTTCTTT
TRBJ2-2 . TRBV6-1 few CASNGRGETGELFF TGTGCCAGTAACGGGCGGGGAGAAACCGGGGAGCTGTTTTTT
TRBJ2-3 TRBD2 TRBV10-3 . CAISGAGGESDTQYF TGTGCCATCAGTGGAGCGGGGGGGGAGTCAGATACGCAGTATTTT
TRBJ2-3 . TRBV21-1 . CASSYRGGETDTQYF TGTGCCAGCAGCTACCGCGGGGGGGAAACAGATACGCAGTATTTT
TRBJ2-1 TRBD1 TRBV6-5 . CASSRDRDNEQFF TGTGCCAGCAGCCGGGACAGGGATAATGAGCAGTTCTTC
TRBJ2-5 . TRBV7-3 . CASSLTVGSRETQYF TGTGCCAGCAGCTTAACCGTCGGTTCCCGAGAGACCCAGTACTTC
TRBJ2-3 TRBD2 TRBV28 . CASGPGGVQDTQYF TGTGCCAGCGGGCCCGGGGGGGTGCAAGATACGCAGTATTTT
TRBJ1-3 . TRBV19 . CATKLADRNTIYF TGTGCGACTAAACTGGCGGATAGAAACACCATATATTTT
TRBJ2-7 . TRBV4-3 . CASSQAESPSRQYF TGCGCCAGCAGCCAAGCTGAGTCACCTAGCCGGCAGTACTTC
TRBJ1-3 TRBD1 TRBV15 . CATSRDRDLGNTIYF TGTGCCACCAGCCGGGACAGGGACCTAGGAAACACCATATATTTT
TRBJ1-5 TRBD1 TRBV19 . CATRVGQGNQPQHF TGTGCCACTAGGGTAGGACAGGGCAATCAGCCCCAGCATTTT
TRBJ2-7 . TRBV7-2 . CASSRARGEQYF TGTGCCAGCAGCCGGGCCAGGGGCGAGCAGTACTTC
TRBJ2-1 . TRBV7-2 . CASRNPKGVYNEQFF TGTGCCAGCAGGAACCCGAAGGGGGTCTACAATGAGCAGTTCTTC
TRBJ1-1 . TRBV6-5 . CASLGGNTEAFF TGTGCCAGCTTGGGGGGGAACACTGAAGCTTTCTTT
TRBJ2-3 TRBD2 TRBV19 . CASSMPPPLAGSTDTQYF TGTGCCAGTAGTATGCCCCCACCACTAGCGGGGTCCACAGATACGCAGTATTTT
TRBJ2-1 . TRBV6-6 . CASSAGPLGEQFF TGTGCCAGCAGTGCGGGACCCCTCGGGGAGCAGTTCTTC